In its sample, the clone carrying this T cell receptor beta chain was seen many times. What it binds is unknown. These data belong to a study of early T cells in non-severe SARS-CoV-2 infection. Study in general: Chains were unpaired, as sequencing was done on bulk RNA from unsorted whole blood. Notes on the study in general: Private and CD4 specificities were missed by VDJdb matching, which favored anti-spike CD8 responses.

The junction had 13 bases not matched to a gene; V was cut back by 0 bases and J by 6 bases. This CDR3 has 17 residues. MiXCR was run by TCRdb on the 5' RACE reads, yielding one entry per CDR3 protein. The sample lists tens of thousands of distinct CDR3 sequences; about a tenth were seen once. The sequenced sample consisted of whole blood. The sequence was collected from an adult who was a healthcare worker with PCR-confirmed SARS-CoV-2 infection or an uninfected control (not recorded which). This chain joins TRBV23-1 and TRBJ1-2; 7 nucleotides align to TRBD1. TRBV23-1 is labeled an ORF, and its function is uncertain. The chain's CDR3 is CASSQSGPTGDVNGYTF. The CDR3 DNA reads as TGCGCCAGCAGTCAATCAGGTCCCACAGGGGACGTTAATGGCTACACCTTC.